The entry that follows covers one T cell receptor beta chain sequence. The CDR3 covers 18 residues. Germline V gene sequence: CDR1 MNHNS, CDR2 SASEGT. V lost 11 bases and J lost 0, with 23 bases in between. The sample belongs to a study of blood T cells in healthy people across ages. Study information: Per two T cells, about one barcoded beta molecule was captured through template switching.

A second PCR, run for about 7 to 12 cycles, used a sample-barcoded 5' primer plus a J-beta primer mix. TCRdb redid the calling of the 5' RACE reads with MiXCR, one entry per CDR3 protein. The sample comprises 600,000 or so distinct CDR3 sequences, roughly 31% of which are singletons, and approximately 15% rests with the top ten. The specimen sequenced was blood. The chain carries TRBV6-1 and TRBJ2-6; D is perhaps TRBD1 (5 bases). The sequence was collected from a woman at least 80 years old in good health. The CDR3 nucleotides read TGTGCCGCAGCATCTCCTAGGGGCGGAATCTCTGGGGCCAACGTCCTGACTTTC. Protein sequence: CAAASPRGGISGANVLTF.